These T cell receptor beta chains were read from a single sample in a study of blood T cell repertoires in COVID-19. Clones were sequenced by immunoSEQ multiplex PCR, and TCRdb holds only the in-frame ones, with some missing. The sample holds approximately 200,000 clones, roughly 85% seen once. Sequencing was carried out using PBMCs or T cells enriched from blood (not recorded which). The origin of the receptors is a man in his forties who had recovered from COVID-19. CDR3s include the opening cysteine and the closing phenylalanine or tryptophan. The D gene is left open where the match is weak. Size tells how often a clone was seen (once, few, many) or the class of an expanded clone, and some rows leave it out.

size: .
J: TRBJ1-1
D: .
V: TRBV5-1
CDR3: CASRRDTEAFF
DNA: TGCGCCAGCAGGAGGGACACTGAAGCTTTCTTT

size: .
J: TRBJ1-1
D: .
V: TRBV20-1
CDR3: CSASQGVTEAFF
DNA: TGCAGTGCTAGTCAGGGTGTCACTGAAGCTTTCTTT

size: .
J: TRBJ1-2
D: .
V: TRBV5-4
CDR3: CASSPKTLLEGSGYTF
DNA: TGTGCCAGCAGCCCCAAAACATTATTGGAGGGAAGCGGCTACACCTTC

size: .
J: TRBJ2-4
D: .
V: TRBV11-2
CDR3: CASSLDGVGVYKNIQYF
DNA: TGTGCCAGCAGCTTAGATGGTGTAGGGGTTTACAAAAACATTCAGTACTTC

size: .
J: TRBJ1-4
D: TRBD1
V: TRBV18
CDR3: CASSPSGTENEKLFF
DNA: TGTGCCAGCTCACCGTCCGGGACAGAGAATGAAAAACTGTTTTTT

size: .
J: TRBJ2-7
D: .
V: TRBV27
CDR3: CASSIKEGPYEQYF
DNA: TGTGCCAGCAGTATAAAGGAGGGGCCCTACGAGCAGTACTTC

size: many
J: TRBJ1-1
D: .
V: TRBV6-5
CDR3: CASRAFTNTEAFF
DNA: TGTGCCAGCAGAGCATTTACGAACACTGAAGCTTTCTTT

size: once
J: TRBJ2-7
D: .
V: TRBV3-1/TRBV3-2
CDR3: CASSYDQREQYF
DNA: TGTGCCAGCAGCTACGACCAGCGAGAGCAGTACTTC

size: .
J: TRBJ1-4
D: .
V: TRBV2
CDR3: CASSAGGVTNEKLFF
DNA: TGTGCCAGCAGTGCCGGCGGGGTTACTAATGAAAAACTGTTTTTT

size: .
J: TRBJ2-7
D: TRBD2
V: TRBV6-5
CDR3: CASKGGLAGRVEQYF
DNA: TGTGCCAGCAAAGGGGGACTAGCGGGCAGGGTAGAGCAGTACTTC

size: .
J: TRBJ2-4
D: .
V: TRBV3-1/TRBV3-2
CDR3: CASSQVSGGMAKNIQYF
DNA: TGTGCCAGCAGCCAAGTGTCCGGCGGGATGGCCAAAAACATTCAGTACTTC

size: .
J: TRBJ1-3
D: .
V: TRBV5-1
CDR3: CASSAEGTPRSGNTIYF
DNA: TGCGCCAGCAGCGCAGAGGGGACACCCCGCTCTGGAAACACCATATATTTT

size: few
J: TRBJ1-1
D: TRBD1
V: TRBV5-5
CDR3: CASSWTGTDTEAFF
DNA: TGTGCCAGCAGCTGGACAGGGACGGACACTGAAGCTTTCTTT

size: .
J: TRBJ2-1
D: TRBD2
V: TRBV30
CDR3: CAWSVLAGNEQFF
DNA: TGTGCCTGGAGTGTTCTAGCGGGAAATGAGCAGTTCTTC

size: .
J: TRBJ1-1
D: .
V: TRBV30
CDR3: CAWTGEGTEAFF
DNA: TGTGCCTGGACAGGGGAAGGGACTGAAGCTTTCTTT

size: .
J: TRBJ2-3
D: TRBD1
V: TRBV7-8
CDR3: CASSRDRENTQYF
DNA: TGTGCCAGCAGCCGGGACAGGGAAAATACGCAGTATTTT

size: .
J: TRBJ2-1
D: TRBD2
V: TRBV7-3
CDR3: CASSPGGRGSYNEQFF
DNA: TGTGCCAGCAGCCCCGGCGGGAGAGGCTCCTACAATGAGCAGTTCTTC

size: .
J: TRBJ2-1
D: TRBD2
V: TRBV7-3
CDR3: CASSKTASGRTNEQFF
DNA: TGTGCCAGCAGCAAAACCGCTAGCGGGAGAACGAATGAGCAGTTCTTC

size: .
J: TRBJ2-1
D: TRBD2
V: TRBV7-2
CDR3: CASSYLGLADNEQFF
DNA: TGTGCCAGCAGCTACCTGGGACTAGCGGACAATGAGCAGTTCTTC

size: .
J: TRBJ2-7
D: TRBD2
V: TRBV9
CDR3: CASSVGGRAPYEQYF
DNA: TGTGCCAGCAGCGTAGGCGGGAGGGCTCCCTACGAGCAGTACTTC

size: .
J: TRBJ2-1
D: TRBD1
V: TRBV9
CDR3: CASSGTGSSYNEQFF
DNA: TGTGCCAGCAGCGGGACAGGTAGCTCCTACAATGAGCAGTTCTTC

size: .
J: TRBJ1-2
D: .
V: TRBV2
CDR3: CAVKGTFYGYTF
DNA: TGTGCCGTCAAGGGGACATTTTATGGCTACACCTTC

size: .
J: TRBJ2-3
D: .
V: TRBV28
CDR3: CASSERDTTQYF
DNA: TGTGCCAGCAGCGAGCGGGACACAACGCAGTATTTT

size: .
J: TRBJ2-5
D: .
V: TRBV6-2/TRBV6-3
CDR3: CASSYSNRGQETQYF
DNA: TGTGCCAGCAGTTACTCGAACCGGGGGCAAGAGACCCAGTACTTC

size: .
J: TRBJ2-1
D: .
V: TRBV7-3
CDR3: CASSLGGLDEQFF
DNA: TGTGCCAGCAGCTTAGGCGGCCTCGATGAGCAGTTCTTC

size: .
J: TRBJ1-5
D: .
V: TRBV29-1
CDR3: CSVLGASNQPQHF
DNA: TGCAGCGTTCTGGGGGCAAGCAATCAGCCCCAGCATTTT

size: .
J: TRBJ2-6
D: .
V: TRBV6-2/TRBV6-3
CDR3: CASSWDIGANVLTF
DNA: TGTGCCAGCAGTTGGGACATTGGGGCCAACGTCCTGACTTTC

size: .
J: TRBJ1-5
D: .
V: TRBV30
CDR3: CAWSVGAAYNQPQHF
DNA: TGTGCCTGGAGTGTAGGGGCAGCCTATAATCAGCCCCAGCATTTT